This T cell receptor (beta chain) was captured by sequencing in a study of blood T cell repertoires in COVID-19. About the study: Material from acute and convalescent COVID-19 was sourced from the United States, Italy and Spain. PBMCs, B-cell-depleted T cells, or T cells provided the cDNA or gDNA that made up the material.

This CDR3 is 16 amino acids long. Trimming took 4 bases from V and 3 from J, leaving 16 bases between them. Per germline, CDR1 MDHEN and CDR2 SYDVKM. Per the study methods: For nucleated cells, counts were estimated from reference gene primer amplification. Some clones are missing from TCRdb's copy, which holds only in-frame ones; the method was immunoSEQ multiplex PCR. That table is the source of V, J and clone size, and D and trimming were worked out from the DNA. The sample has nearly 100,000 clones; approximately 86% are singletons. Sequenced: peripheral blood. This chain links TRBV28 with TRBJ1-5; a possible D gene is TRBD1 (5 bases). This TCR came from an elderly man with acute or convalescent COVID-19. As DNA, the CDR3 is TGTGCCAGCAGTTCCCCCCGGCCAGGGATCAATCAGCCCCAGCATTTT. Amino acids: CASSSPRPGINQPQHF. Variable domain in full (rest from reference TRBV28 and TRBJ1-5): DVKVTQSSRYLVKRTGEKVFLECVQDMDHENMFWYRQDPGLGLRLIYFSYDVKMKEKGDIPEGYSVSREKKERFSLILESASTNQTSMYLCASSSPRPGINQPQHFGDGTRLSIL.